The present T cell receptor (beta chain) was sequenced within a study of OX40 agonist ivuxolimab in advanced cancers. Across the study: The treatment was a fully human IgG2 OX40 agonist, ivuxolimab. Administration of intravenous ivuxolimab to patients occurred every 2 weeks at 0.01 to 10 mg/kg.

Remarks on this clone: Its cognate antigen is unknown.

The assay was immunoSEQ multiplex PCR, and TCRdb's table has in-frame clones only and misses some. The sample includes just over 90,000 clones, 94% seen only once; the top ten take approximately 2.9%. Study-wide points: Expansion of clones was among the lowest in partial responders at 0.1-3.0 mg/kg. Not determined was the antigen specificity of the expanded peripheral T cells.

J was trimmed by 1 base and V by 1 base; bases with no gene match: 5. The CDR3 has 16 amino acids. CDR1 and CDR2 (germline): LGHNA, YNFKEQ. The specimen comprised CD4+ or CD8+ T cells sorted from blood, sampled in a trial of the OX40 agonist ivuxolimab. This TCR derives from an adult with an advanced solid tumor such as melanoma, head and neck, liver or kidney cancer. The chain combines TRBV4-2 with TRBJ2-3, with TRBD2 matching 7 bases. The CDR3 sequence: CASSQVPSGGTDTQYF. The CDR3 bases are TGTGCCAGCAGCCAAGTACCGAGCGGGGGCACAGATACGCAGTATTTT.